The 5 T cell receptor beta chains listed next were all sequenced from one sample in a study of T cell repertoires in cytomegalovirus infection. Their antigens are not known. TCRdb re-analysed the reads in MiXCR, keeping a single row per CDR3 protein. Counted here are around 900,000 distinct CDR3 sequences, approximately 31% occurring once; the ten biggest clones make up over 10%. Specimen: cultured CD8+ T cells from PBMCs, collected from culture after CMV antigen stimulation. The receptors were gathered from a human donor in good health (CMV status not recorded). Some clones in this sample may be carry-over from other donors' samples.

This chain connects TRBV6-6 to TRBJ2-2; D gene unclear. Germline values: CDR1 MNHNY, CDR2 SVGAGI (reference sequence). This CDR3 is 15 amino acids long. Between the trimmed V and J ends, which lost 8 bases and 1 base, there was a span of 14 bases. The CDR3 nucleotides are TGTGCCAGCCGATCACCCTTACTGAACACCGGGGAGCTGTTTTTT. Amino acids: CASRSPLLNTGELFF.

This clonotype was recorded a few times. The chain couples TRBV24-1 to TRBJ2-3; 8 nucleotides agree with TRBD1. V dropped 4 bases and J dropped 6; count of bases not matched to a gene: 8. The germline V gene encodes CDR1 KGHDR and CDR2 SFDVKD. The CDR3 contains 15 residues. As DNA, the CDR3 is TGTGCCACCAGTGAGACGGACAGGGCCTTCGATACGCAGTATTTT. Translated, it gives CATSETDRAFDTQYF.

The chain carries TRBV25-1 and TRBJ1-2; D is ambiguous. The germline V and J ends were trimmed by 1 base and 7 bases, with 7 bases remaining between them. There are 12 residues in the CDR3. Germline loops: CDR1 MGHDK, CDR2 SYGVNS. CDR3 DNA: TGTGCCAGCAGTGAATCCCCACCTGGCTACACCTTC. It translates to CASSESPPGYTF.

J is TRBJ2-3 and V is TRBV9; D not certain. Trimming took 4 bases from V and 0 from J, leaving 27 bases between them. The CDR3 consists of 20 residues. Germline CDR1 reads SGDLS; CDR2 reads YYNGEE. Here the CDR3 DNA reads TGTGCCAGCAGCCCGTTCTCCAAACCGGACGGCAAAACTAGCACAGATACGCAGTATTTT. Encoded protein: CASSPFSKPDGKTSTDTQYF.

This clonotype was seen repeatedly, ten times or more. The V gene is TRBV7-6, the J gene TRBJ2-1, with TRBD2 matching 15 bases. Trimming removed 5 bases from V and 4 bases from J; junction bases left unmatched: 9. The CDR3 extends over 18 amino acids. Germline V CDR1 and CDR2: SGHVS, FNYEAQ. CDR3 loop: CASSPRTSGGAGYNEQFF. In nucleotides, the CDR3 is TGTGCCAGCAGCCCCCGGACTAGCGGGGGGGCCGGTTACAATGAGCAGTTCTTC.